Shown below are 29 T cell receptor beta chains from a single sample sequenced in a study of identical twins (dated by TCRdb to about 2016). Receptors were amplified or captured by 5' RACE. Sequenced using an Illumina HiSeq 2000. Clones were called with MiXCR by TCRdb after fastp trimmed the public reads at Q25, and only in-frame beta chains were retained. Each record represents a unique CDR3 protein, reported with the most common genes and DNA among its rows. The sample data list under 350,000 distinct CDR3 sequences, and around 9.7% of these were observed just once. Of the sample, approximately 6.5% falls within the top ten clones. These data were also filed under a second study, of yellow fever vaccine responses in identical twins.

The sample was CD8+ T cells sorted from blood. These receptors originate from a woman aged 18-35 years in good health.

The CDR3 sequence is CASNRGSSNQPQHF. CDR3 coding DNA: TGCGCCAGCAATAGAGGCAGTAGCAATCAGCCCCAGCATTTT. The V and J genes are TRBV10-2 and TRBJ1-5, with D uncertain. Looked up from germline, CDR1 is WSHSY and CDR2 is SAAADI. CDR3 length: 14 amino acids. V was pared by 7 bases and J by 0 bases, with 10 bases between.

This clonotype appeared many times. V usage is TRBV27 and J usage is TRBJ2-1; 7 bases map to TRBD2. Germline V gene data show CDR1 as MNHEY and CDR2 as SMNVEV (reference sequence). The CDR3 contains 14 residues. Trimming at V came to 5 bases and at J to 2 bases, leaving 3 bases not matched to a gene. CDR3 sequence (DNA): TGTGCCAGCAGTACGGGGGGTCCCTACAATGAGCAGTTCTTC. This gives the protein CASSTGGPYNEQFF.

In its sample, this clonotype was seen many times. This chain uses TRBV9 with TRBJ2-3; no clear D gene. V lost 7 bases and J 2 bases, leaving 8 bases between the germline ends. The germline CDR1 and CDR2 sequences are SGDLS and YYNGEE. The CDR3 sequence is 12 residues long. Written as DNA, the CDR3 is TGTGCCAGCGCCGGGTTCACAGATACGCAGTATTTT. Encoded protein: CASAGFTDTQYF.

The CDR3 region has the DNA TGTGCCAGCAGCGGAACCGGGTCTAACTATGGCTACACCTTC. Translation gives CASSGTGSNYGYTF. This sequence joins TRBV6-1 and TRBJ1-2, with D hard to call. V lost 6 bases and J lost 0, with 11 bases in between. Per germline, CDR1 MNHNS and CDR2 SASEGT. The CDR3 loop spans 14 amino acids.

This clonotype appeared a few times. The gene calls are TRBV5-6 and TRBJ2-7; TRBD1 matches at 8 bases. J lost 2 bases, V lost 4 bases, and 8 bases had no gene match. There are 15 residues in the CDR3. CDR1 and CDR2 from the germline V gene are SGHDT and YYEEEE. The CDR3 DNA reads TGTGCCAGCAGCGAGGACAGGGTAGGAACCTACGAGCAGTACTTC. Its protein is CASSEDRVGTYEQYF.

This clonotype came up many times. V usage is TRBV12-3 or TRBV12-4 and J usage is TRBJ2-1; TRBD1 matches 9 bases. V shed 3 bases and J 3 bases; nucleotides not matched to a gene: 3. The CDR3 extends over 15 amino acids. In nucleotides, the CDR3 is TGTGCCAGCAGTTTCCCGGGACAGGGCTACAATGAGCAGTTCTTC. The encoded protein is CASSFPGQGYNEQFF.

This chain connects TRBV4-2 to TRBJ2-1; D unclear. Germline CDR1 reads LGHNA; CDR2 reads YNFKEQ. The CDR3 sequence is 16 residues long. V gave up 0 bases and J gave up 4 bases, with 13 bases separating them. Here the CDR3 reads CASSQESAVKYNEQFF. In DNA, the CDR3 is TGTGCCAGCAGCCAAGAAAGCGCAGTAAAGTACAATGAGCAGTTCTTC.

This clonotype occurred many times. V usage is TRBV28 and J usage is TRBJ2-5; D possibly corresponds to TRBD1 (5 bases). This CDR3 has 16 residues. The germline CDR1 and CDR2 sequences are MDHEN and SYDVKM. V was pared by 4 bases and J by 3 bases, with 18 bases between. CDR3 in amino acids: CASSSTLRQPEETQYF. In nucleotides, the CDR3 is TGTGCCAGCAGTTCAACACTTCGACAGCCCGAAGAGACCCAGTACTTC. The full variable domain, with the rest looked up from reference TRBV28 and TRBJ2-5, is DVKVTQSSRYLVKRTGEKVFLECVQDMDHENMFWYRQDPGLGLRLIYFSYDVKMKEKGDIPEGYSVSREKKERFSLILESASTNQTSMYLCASSSTLRQPEETQYFGPGTRLLVL.

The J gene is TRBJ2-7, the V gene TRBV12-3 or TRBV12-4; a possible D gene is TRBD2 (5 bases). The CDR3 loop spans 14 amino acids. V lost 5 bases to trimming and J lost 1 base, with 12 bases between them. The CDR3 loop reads CASSVRSGSYEQYF. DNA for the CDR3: TGTGCCAGCAGTGTCCGAAGCGGTTCCTACGAGCAGTACTTC.

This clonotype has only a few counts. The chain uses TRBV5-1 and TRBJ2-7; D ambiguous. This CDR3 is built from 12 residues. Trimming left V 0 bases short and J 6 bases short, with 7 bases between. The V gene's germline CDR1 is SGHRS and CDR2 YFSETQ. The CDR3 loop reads CASSLVGREQYF. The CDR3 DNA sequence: TGCGCCAGCAGCTTGGTTGGACGCGAGCAGTACTTC.

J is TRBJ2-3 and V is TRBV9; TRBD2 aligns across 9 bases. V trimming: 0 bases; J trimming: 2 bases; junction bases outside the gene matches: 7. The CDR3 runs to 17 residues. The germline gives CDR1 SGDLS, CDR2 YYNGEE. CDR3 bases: TGTGCCAGCAGCGTAGTATCTAGCGGGACTATCACAGATACGCAGTATTTT. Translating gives CASSVVSSGTITDTQYF.

CDR3 amino acids: CASSNKFGGGPTDTQYF. CDR3 DNA sequence: TGTGCCAGCAGCAATAAATTCGGCGGGGGGCCCACAGATACGCAGTATTTT. The chain couples TRBV7-9 to TRBJ2-3; 8 nucleotides line up with TRBD2. J lost 2 bases, V lost 5 bases, and 12 bases had no gene match. The CDR3 runs to 17 residues. Germline loops: CDR1 SEHNR, CDR2 FQNEAQ (reference sequence).

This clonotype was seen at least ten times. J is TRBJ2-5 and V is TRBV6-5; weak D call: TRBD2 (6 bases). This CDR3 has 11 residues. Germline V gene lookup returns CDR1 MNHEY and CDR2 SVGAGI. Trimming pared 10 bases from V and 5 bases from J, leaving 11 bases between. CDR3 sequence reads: CATYGGETQYF. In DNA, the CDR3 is TGTGCCACCTACGGAGGGGAGACCCAGTACTTC.

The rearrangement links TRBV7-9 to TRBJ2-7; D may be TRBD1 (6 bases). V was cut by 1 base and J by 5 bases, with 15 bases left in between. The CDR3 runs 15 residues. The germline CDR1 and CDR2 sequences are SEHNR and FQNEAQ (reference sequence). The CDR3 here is CASSLGTRGGNEQYF. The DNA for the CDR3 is TGTGCCAGCAGCTTAGGCACCCGTGGGGGCAACGAGCAGTACTTC. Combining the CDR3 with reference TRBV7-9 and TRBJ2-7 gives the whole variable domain DTGVSQNPRHKITKRGQNVTFRCDPISEHNRLYWYRQTLGQGPEFLTYFQNEAQLEKSRLLSDRFSAERPKGSFSTLEIQRTEQGDSAMYLCASSLGTRGGNEQYFGPGTRLTVT.

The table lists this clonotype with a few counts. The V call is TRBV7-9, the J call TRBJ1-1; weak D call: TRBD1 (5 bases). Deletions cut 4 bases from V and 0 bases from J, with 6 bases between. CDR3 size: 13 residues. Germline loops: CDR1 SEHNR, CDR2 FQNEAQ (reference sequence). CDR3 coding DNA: TGTGCCAGCAGCTGGGGCATGAACACTGAAGCTTTCTTT. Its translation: CASSWGMNTEAFF.

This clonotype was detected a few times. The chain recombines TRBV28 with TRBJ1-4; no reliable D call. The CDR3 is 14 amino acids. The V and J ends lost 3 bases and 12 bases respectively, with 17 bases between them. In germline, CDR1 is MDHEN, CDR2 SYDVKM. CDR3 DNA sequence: TGTGCCAGCAGTTTGTCAGGCACCGGTGGTGAACTGTTTTTT. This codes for CASSLSGTGGELFF.

CDR3 residues: CASSPKGLGTGAEAFF. CDR3 nucleotide sequence: TGTGCCAGCAGCCCCAAGGGCTTGGGGACAGGGGCTGAAGCTTTCTTT. The chain recombines TRBV7-3 with TRBJ1-1; 10 bases align to TRBD1. The J segment lost 6 bases and the V segment lost 5 bases, leaving 12 bases of the junction unmatched. Germline V gene lookup returns CDR1 SGHTA and CDR2 FQGTGA. CDR3 length equals 16 residues.

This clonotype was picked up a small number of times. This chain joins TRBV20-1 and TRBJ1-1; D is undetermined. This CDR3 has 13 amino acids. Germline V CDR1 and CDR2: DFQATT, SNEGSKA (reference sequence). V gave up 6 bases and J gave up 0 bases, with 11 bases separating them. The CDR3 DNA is TGCAGTGCCGATAACGGAATGAACACTGAAGCTTTCTTT. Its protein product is CSADNGMNTEAFF.

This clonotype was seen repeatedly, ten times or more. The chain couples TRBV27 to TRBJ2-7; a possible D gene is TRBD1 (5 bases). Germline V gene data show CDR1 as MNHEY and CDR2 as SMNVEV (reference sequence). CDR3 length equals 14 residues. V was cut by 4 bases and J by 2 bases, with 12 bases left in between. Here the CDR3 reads CASSSRVLAYEQYF. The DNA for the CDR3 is TGTGCCAGCAGTTCCAGGGTGCTGGCCTACGAGCAGTACTTC.

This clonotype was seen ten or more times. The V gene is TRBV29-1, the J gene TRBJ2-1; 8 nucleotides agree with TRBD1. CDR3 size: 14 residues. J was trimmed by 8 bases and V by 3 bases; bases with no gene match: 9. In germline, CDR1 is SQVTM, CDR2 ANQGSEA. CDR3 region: CSVDSQGEGYEQFF. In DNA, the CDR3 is TGCAGCGTTGATTCACAGGGGGAAGGATATGAGCAGTTCTTC.

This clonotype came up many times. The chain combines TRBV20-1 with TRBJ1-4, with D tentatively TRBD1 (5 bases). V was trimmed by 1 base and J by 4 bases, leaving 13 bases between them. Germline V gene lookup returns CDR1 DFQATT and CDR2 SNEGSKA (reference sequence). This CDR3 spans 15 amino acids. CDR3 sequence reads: CSARARQGVNEKLFF. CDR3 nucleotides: TGCAGTGCTAGAGCGAGGCAGGGAGTTAATGAAAAACTGTTTTTT.

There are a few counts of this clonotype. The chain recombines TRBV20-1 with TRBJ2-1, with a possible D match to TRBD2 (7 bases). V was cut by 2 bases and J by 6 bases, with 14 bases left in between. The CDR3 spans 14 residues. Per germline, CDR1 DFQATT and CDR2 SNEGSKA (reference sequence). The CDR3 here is CSARPPGGPNEQFF. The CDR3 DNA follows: TGCAGTGCTAGACCCCCGGGGGGCCCCAATGAGCAGTTCTTC.

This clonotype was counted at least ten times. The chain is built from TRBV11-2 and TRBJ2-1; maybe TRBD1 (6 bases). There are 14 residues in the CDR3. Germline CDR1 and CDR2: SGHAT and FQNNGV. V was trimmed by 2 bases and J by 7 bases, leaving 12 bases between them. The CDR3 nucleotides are TGTGCCAGCAGCTTATTACGCCAGGGGAATGAGCAGTTCTTC. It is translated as CASSLLRQGNEQFF.

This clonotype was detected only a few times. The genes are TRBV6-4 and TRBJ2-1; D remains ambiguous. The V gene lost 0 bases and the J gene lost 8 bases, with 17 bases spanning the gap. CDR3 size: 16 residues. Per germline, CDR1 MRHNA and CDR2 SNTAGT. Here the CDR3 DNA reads TGTGCCAGCAGTGACTCCGACCGAGTAGGGTACCATGAGCAGTTCTTC. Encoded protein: CASSDSDRVGYHEQFF.

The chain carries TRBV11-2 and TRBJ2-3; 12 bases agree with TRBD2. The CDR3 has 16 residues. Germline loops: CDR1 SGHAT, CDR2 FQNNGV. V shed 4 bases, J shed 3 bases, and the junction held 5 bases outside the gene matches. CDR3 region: CASSSASGGATDTQYF. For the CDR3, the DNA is TGTGCCAGCAGCTCGGCTAGCGGGGGGGCGACAGATACGCAGTATTTT.

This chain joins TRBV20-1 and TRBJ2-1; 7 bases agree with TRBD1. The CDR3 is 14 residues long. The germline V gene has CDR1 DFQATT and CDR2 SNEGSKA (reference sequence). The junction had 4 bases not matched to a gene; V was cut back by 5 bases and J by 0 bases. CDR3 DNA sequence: TGCAGTGCTTCGGGACAGAGCTCCTACAATGAGCAGTTCTTC. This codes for CSASGQSSYNEQFF.

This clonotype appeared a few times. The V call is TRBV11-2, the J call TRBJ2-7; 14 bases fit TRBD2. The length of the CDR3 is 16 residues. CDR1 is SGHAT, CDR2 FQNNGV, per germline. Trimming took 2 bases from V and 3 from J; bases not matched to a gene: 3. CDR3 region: CASSLPGLAGGYEQYF. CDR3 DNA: TGTGCCAGCAGCTTACCCGGACTAGCGGGAGGCTACGAGCAGTACTTC.

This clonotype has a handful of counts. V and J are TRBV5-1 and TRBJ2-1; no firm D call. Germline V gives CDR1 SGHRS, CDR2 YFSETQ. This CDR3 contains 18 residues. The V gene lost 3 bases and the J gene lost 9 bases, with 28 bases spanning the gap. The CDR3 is CASSSRGRPPTYNGEQFF. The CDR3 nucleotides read TGCGCCAGCAGCTCCCGCGGCCGGCCTCCGACATACAATGGTGAGCAGTTCTTC.

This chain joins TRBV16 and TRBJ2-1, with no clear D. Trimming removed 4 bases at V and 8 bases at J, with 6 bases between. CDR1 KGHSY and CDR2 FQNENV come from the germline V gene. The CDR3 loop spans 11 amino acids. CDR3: CASSPWYEQFF. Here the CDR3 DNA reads TGTGCCAGCAGCCCCTGGTATGAGCAGTTCTTC.